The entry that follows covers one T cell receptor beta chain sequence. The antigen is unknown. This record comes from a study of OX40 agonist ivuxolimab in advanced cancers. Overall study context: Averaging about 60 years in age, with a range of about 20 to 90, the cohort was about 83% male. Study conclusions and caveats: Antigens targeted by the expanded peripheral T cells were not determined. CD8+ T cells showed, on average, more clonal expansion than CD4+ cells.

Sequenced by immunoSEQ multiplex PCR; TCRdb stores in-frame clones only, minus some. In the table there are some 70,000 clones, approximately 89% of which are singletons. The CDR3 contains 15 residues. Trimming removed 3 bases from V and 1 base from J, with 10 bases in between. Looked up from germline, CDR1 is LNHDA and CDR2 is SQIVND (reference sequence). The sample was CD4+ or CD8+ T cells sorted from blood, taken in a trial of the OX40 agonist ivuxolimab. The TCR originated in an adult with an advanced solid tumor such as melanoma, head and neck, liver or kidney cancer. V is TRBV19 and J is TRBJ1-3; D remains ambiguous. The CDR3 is CASSISPSSGNTIYF. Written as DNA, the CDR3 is TGTGCCAGTAGTATTTCTCCCAGTTCTGGAAACACCATATATTTT.